The 9 T cell receptor beta chains in this list originate from one sample, sequenced in a study of molecular identifiers for immune sequencing clone quantification. TCRdb re-analysed the PCR reads in MiXCR, keeping a single row per CDR3 protein. The sample includes 100,000 or so distinct CDR3 sequences, under 40% of them seen just once. The sequencing sample was made of naive CD8+ T cells from blood, with Jurkat cell RNA spiked in. Subset here: FACS-sorted CD8+CD4-CCR7+CD45RA+ naive T cells. These TCRs come from a human donor in good health. Some libraries in this study had Jurkat cell RNA spiked in.

This clonotype was observed a handful of times. Here the CDR3 reads CASSEGGGNSGQPQHF. Written as DNA, the CDR3 is TGTGCCAGCAGCGAAGGGGGGGGTAACTCCGGTCAGCCCCAGCATTTT. This chain joins TRBV5-6 and TRBJ1-5, with a tentative D call TRBD1 (6 bases). V was trimmed by 4 bases and J by 6 bases, leaving 20 bases between them. The germline V gene encodes CDR1 SGHDT and CDR2 YYEEEE. There are 16 residues in the CDR3.

This clonotype occurred a few times. The chain's CDR3 is CASIRQGGYQPQHF. The CDR3 coding sequence is TGTGCCAGCATACGGCAGGGGGGGTATCAGCCCCAGCATTTT. V is TRBV28 and J is TRBJ1-5; 7 bases line up with TRBD1. The CDR3 consists of 14 residues. From germline, CDR1 is MDHEN and CDR2 SYDVKM. Trimming at V came to 7 bases and at J to 5 bases, leaving 8 bases not matched to a gene.

A note on this clonotype: A clone one base away is much larger, so this may be a read error. This chain connects TRBV4-1 to TRBJ2-3; D is unresolved. V was clipped by 1 base and J by 8 bases, with 13 bases between them. Germline assignment: CDR1 MGHRA and CDR2 YSYEKL. This CDR3 has 14 residues. Here the CDR3 reads CASSQGTFPGTQYF. In DNA form, the CDR3 reads TGCGCCAGCAGCCAAGGAACGTTCCCAGGTACGCAGTATTTT.

This clonotype was counted once. No conserved phenylalanine or tryptophan is present at the end of the CDR3, so a read error is the likely explanation. V and J are TRBV27 and TRBJ1-1; D is unresolved. Trimming left V 3 bases short and J 4 bases short, with 9 bases between. Germline values: CDR1 MNHEY, CDR2 SMNVEV (reference sequence). CDR3 length: 13 amino acids. The CDR3 loop is CASSLYRFTEAFY. For the CDR3, the DNA is TGTGCCAGCAGTTTGTACCGCTTCACTGAAGCTTTCTAT.

This clonotype appeared a few times. CDR3 loop: CASSYYLGNTEAFF. As DNA, the CDR3 is TGTGCCAGCAGTTACTACCTTGGGAACACTGAAGCTTTCTTT. V is TRBV6-5 and J is TRBJ1-1; no clear D. CDR3 size: 14 residues. Germline V gene sequence: CDR1 MNHEY, CDR2 SVGAGI. Trimming shortened V by 1 base and J by 1 base, and 7 bases separated the two germline ends.

This clonotype was seen just once. The rearrangement joins TRBV19 to TRBJ2-7; D might be TRBD1 or TRBD2, each matching 5 bases. Trimming stripped 5 bases from V and 2 bases from J, with 10 bases between. Germline V gene lookup returns CDR1 LNHDA and CDR2 SQIVND (reference sequence). This CDR3 has 13 residues. CDR3 in DNA: TGTGCCAGTAGTTTCGGGGACGCCTACGAGCAGTACTTC. Its translation: CASSFGDAYEQYF.

The chain is built from TRBV28 and TRBJ2-7, with 7 bases lining up with TRBD2. Unmatched junction bases numbered 15, after V lost 3 bases and J lost 4 bases. From germline, CDR1 is MDHEN and CDR2 SYDVKM. The CDR3 has 17 amino acids. The CDR3 DNA reads as TGTGCCAGCAGTTTTCCTCTGAAGCTGGGAGGGACTTACGAGCAGTACTTC. Residues: CASSFPLKLGGTYEQYF.

The chain employs TRBV28 and TRBJ1-1; D is unresolved. Trimming took off 4 bases at V and 5 bases at J, with 11 bases between the two ends. This CDR3 region has 13 residues. CDR1 is MDHEN and CDR2 is SYDVKM in the germline V gene. The CDR3 DNA sequence: TGTGCCAGCAGTTCGACCGTGGGTACTGAAGCTTTCTTT. It codes for CASSSTVGTEAFF.

This clonotype appeared many times. The chain employs TRBV7-2 and TRBJ2-7; D unclear. Germline CDR1 reads SGHTA; CDR2 reads FQGNSA. The CDR3 is made up of 12 amino acids. V lost 5 bases and J lost 2, with 7 bases in between. CDR3 region: CASSHWAYEQYF. The CDR3 region has the DNA TGTGCCAGCAGCCACTGGGCCTACGAGCAGTACTTC.